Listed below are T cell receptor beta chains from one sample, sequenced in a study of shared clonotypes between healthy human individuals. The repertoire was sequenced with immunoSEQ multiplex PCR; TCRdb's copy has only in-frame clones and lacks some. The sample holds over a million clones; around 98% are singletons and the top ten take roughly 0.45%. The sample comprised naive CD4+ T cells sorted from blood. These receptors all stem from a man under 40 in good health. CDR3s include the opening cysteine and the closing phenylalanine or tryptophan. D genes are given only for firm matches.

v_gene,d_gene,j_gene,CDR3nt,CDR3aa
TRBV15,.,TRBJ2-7,TGTGCCACCTCAAGATCCCCCGCCTACGAGCAGTACTTC,CATSRSPAYEQYF
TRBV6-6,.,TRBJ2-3,TGTGCCAGTTTGACAGAAAGGGTCCCAGATACGCAGTATTTT,CASLTERVPDTQYF
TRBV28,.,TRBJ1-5,TGTGCCAGCAGCTTGGGCAATCAGCCCCAGCATTTT,CASSLGNQPQHF
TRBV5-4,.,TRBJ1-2,TGTGCCAGCAGCTGGGCAGAAGACTACACCTTC,CASSWAEDYTF
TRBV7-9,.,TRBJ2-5,TGTGCCAGCAGTCTTGGATTGGCTAGCGAGACCCAGTACTTC,CASSLGLASETQYF
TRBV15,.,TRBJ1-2,TGTGCCACCAGCAGAGATCTGAAAGGACTTTATGGCTACACCTTC,CATSRDLKGLYGYTF
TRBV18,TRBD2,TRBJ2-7,TGTGCCAGCTCACCTAGCGGGACCCCCTACGAGCAGTACTTC,CASSPSGTPYEQYF
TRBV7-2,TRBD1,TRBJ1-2,TGTGCCAGCAGCCTACAGGGGGGTTACGGCTACACCTTC,CASSLQGGYGYTF
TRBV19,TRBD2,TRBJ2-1,TGTGCCAGTACCTCAGCCGTTGGACTAGCGACTGGTGAGCAGTTCTTC,CASTSAVGLATGEQFF
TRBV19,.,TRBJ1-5,TGTGCCAGTAGTATTTTCCGCGGGGCTTTTTATCAGCCCCAGCATTTT,CASSIFRGAFYQPQHF
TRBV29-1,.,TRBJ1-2,TGCAGCGTTGTGGCCCCAGGAGAGGGCTACACCTTC,CSVVAPGEGYTF
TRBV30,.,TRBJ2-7,TGTGCCCTTGGGGGGAGGGGGACTCTCTCCTACGAGCAGTACTTC,CALGGRGTLSYEQYF
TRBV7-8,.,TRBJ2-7,TGTGCCAGCAGCTTAAGGGCGGCGAGCTCCTACGAGCAGTACTTC,CASSLRAASSYEQYF
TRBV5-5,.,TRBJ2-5,TGTGCCAGCAGCTTGGGACTAGGCCAAGAGACCCAGTACTTC,CASSLGLGQETQYF
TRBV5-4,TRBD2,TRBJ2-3,TGTGCCAGCAGCTTCGGACTAGCGGGACGTGCAGATACGCAGTATTTT,CASSFGLAGRADTQYF